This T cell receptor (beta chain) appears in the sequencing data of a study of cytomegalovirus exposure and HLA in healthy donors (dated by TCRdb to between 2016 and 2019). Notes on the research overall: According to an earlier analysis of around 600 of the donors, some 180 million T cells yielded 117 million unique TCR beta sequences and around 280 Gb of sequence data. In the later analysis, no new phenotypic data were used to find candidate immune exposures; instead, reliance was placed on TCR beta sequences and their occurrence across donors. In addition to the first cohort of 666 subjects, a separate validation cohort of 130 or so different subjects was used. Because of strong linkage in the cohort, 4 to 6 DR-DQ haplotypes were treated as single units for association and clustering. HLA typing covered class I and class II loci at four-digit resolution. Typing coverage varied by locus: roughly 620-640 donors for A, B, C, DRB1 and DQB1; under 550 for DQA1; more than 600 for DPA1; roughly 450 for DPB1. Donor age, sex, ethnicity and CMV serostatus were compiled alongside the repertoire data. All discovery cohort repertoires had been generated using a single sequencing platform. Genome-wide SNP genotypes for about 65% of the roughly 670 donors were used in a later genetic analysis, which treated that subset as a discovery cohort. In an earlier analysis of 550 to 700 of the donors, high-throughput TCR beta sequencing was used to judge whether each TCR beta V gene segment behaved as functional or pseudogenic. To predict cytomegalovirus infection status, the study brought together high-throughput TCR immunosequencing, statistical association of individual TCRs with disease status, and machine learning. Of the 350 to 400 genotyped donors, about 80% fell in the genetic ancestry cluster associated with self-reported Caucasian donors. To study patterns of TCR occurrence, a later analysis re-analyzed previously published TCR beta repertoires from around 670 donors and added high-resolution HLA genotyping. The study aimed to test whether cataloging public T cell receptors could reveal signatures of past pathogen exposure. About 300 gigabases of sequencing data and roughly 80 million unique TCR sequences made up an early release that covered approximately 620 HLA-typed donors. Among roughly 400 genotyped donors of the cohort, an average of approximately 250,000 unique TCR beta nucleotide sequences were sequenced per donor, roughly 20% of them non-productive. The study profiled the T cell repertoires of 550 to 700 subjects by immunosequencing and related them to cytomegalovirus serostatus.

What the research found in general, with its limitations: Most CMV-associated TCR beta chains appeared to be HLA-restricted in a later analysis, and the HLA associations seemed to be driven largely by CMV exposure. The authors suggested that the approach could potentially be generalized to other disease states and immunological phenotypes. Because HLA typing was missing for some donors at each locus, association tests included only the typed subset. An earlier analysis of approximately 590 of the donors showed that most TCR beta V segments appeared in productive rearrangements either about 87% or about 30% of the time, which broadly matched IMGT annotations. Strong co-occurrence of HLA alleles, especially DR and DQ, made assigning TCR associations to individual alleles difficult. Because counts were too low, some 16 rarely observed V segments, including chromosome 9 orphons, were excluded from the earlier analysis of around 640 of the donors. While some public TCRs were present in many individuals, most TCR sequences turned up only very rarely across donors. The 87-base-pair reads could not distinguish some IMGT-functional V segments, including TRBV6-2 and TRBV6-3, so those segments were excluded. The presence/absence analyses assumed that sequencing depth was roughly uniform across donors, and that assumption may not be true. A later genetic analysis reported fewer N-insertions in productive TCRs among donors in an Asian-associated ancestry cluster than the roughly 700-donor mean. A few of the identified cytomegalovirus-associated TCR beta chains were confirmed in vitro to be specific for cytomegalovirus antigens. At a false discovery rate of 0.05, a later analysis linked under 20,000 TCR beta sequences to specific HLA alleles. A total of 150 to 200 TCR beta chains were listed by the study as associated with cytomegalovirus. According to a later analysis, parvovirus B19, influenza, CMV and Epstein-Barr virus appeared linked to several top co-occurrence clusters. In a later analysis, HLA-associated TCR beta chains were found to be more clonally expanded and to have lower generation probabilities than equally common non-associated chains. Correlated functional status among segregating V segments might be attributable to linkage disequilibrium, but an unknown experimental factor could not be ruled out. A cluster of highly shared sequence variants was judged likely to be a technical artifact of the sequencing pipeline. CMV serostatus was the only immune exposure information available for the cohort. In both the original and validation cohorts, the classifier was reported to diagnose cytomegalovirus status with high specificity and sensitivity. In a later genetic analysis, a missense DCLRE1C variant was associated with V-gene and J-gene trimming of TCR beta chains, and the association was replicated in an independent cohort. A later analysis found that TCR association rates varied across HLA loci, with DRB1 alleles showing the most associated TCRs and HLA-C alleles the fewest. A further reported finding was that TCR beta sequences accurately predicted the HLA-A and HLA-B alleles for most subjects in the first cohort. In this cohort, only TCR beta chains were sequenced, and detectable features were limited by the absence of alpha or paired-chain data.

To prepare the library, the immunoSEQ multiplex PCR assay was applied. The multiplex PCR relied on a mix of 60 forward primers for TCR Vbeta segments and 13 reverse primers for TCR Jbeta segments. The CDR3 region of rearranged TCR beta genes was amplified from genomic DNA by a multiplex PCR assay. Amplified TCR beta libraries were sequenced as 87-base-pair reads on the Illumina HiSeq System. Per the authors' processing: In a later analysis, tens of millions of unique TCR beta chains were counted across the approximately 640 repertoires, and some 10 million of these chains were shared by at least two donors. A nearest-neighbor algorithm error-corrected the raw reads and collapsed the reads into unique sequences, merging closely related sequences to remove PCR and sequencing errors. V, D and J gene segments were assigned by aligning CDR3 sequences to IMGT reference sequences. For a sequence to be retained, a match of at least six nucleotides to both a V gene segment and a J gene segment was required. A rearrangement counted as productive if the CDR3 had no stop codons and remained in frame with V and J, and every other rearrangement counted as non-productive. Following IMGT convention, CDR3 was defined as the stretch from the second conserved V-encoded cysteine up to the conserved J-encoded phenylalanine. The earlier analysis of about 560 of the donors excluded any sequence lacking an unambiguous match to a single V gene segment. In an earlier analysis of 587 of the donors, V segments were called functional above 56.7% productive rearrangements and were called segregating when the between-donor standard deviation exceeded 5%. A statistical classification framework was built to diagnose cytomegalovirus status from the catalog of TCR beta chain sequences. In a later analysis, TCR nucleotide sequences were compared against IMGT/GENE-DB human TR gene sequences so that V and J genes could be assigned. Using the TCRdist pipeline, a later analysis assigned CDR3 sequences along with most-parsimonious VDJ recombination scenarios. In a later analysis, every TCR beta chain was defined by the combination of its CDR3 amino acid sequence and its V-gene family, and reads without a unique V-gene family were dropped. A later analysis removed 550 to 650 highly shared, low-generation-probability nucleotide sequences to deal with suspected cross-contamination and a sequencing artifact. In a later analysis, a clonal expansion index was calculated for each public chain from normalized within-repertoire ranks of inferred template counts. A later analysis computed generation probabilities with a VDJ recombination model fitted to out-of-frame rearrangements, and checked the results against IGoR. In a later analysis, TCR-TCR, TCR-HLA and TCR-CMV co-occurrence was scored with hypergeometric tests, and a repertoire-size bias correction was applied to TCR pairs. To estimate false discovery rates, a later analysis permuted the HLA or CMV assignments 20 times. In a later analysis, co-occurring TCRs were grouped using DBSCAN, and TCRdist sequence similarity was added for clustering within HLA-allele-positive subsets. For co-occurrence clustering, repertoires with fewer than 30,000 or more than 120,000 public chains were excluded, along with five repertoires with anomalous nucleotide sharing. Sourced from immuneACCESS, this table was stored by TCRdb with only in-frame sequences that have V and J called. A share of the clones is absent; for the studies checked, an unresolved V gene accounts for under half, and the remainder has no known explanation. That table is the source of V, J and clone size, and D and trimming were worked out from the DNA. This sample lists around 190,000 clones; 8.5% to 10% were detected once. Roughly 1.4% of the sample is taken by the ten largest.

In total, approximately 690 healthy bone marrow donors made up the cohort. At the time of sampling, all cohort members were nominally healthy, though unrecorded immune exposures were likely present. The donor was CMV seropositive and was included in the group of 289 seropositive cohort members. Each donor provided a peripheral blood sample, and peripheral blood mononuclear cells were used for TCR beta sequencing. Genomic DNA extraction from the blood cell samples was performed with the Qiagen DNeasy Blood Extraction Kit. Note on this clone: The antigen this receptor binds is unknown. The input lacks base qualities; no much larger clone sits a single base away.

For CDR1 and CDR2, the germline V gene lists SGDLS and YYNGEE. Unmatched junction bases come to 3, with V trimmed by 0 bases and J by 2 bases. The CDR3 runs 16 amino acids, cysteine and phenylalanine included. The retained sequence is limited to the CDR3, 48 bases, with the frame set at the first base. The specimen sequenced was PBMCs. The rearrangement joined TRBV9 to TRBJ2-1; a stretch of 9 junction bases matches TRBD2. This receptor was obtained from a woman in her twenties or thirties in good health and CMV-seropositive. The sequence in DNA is TGTGCCAGCAGCGTAGGGTCTAGCGGGGCCTACAATGAGCAGTTCTTC. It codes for CASSVGSSGAYNEQFF.